Following are 32 T cell receptor beta chains from one sample sequenced in a study of blood T cell repertoires in COVID-19. Only in-frame clones appear in the TCRdb table, and some are missing; sequencing was by immunoSEQ multiplex PCR. The data show roughly 190,000 clones, with about 90% seen just once and 20% to 25% held by the top ten. The specimen was peripheral blood. The receptors here all came from a man aged 60 to 75 with active or convalescent COVID-19.

This chain links TRBV21-1 with TRBJ1-5. TRBV21-1 is marked as a pseudogene. CDR3 length equals 10 residues. CDR3 residues: CASTNQPQHF. CDR3 nucleotide sequence: TGTGCCAGCACTAATCAGCCCCAGCATTTT.

The chain carries TRBV7-6 and TRBJ2-1; tentative D call: TRBD1 (5 bases). The CDR3 has 14 amino acids. The germline V gene has CDR1 SGHVS and CDR2 FNYEAQ. Between the trimmed V and J ends, which lost 2 bases and 7 bases, there was a span of 12 bases. CDR3 in DNA: TGTGCCAGCAGCTTAAGAGGCTCAGGGAATGAGCAGTTCTTC. Amino acid sequence: CASSLRGSGNEQFF.

The chain carries TRBV2 and TRBJ1-1; 9 bases are a match to TRBD1. The ends lost 8 bases at V and 11 bases at J; junction bases unmatched: 9. The CDR3 length is 12 residues. Germline loops: CDR1 SNHLY, CDR2 FYNNEI. CDR3 in amino acids: CASVWDREDAFF. DNA of the CDR3: TGTGCCAGCGTATGGGACAGGGAAGATGCTTTCTTT.

The J gene is TRBJ1-4, the V gene TRBV5-4; 8 bases are shared with TRBD1. This CDR3 is 17 amino acids long. The V and J ends lost 3 bases and 8 bases, in that order; junction bases with no gene match: 15. CDR1 and CDR2 from the germline V gene are SGHNT and YYREEE (reference sequence). The CDR3 DNA sequence: TGTGCCAGCAGCTCCTCCGAGGGTCAGGGGGCTTGGGAAAAACTGTTTTTT. The encoded protein is CASSSSEGQGAWEKLFF.

This chain uses TRBV19 with TRBJ2-7; 7 nucleotides agree with TRBD1. The CDR3 spans 15 residues. V lost 4 bases to trimming and J lost 0 bases; unmatched junction nucleotides: 6. The germline CDR1 and CDR2 sequences are LNHDA and SQIVND (reference sequence). CDR3 in DNA: TGTGCCAGTAGTACCCGGGACAGCGACTCCTACGAGCAGTACTTC. This sequence encodes CASSTRDSDSYEQYF.

The DNA for the CDR3 is TGTGCCCACAAACGGGGGTCCTCTGGGGCCAACGTCCTGACTTTC. This sequence encodes CAHKRGSSGANVLTF. The chain has TRBV6-5 and TRBJ2-6, with D perhaps matching TRBD2 (6 bases). Germline CDR1 reads MNHEY; CDR2 reads SVGAGI. CDR3 length equals 15 residues. V shed 11 bases and J shed 0 bases, with 14 bases lying between them.

V usage is TRBV24-1 and J usage is TRBJ2-6; no firm D call. The CDR3 extends over 13 amino acids. Per the germline V gene, CDR1 is KGHDR and CDR2 is SFDVKD. The V gene lost 5 bases and the J gene lost 3 bases, with 4 bases spanning the gap. The CDR3, as DNA: TGTGCCACCAGTGTTAGTGGGGCCAACGTCCTGACTTTC. Its translation: CATSVSGANVLTF.

The chain recombines TRBV9 with TRBJ2-3; D is possibly TRBD2 (6 bases). Germline CDR1 is SGDLS and CDR2 is YYNGEE. There are 15 residues in the CDR3. Trimming left V 0 bases short and J 0 bases short, with 8 bases between. The CDR3 DNA is TGTGCCAGCAGCGTAGTGGCGGGGAGCACAGATACGCAGTATTTT. This translates into CASSVVAGSTDTQYF.

This chain links TRBV27 with TRBJ2-1; D is possibly TRBD2 (6 bases). Germline CDR1 is MNHEY and CDR2 is SMNVEV (reference sequence). The V and J ends lost 1 base and 5 bases respectively, with 9 bases between them. The CDR3 loop spans 14 amino acids. The CDR3 DNA follows: TGTGCCAGCAGTTTATGGGGGGTCCACAATGAGCAGTTCTTC. Its protein product is CASSLWGVHNEQFF.

The chain joins TRBV19 to TRBJ1-5; 8 bases map to TRBD1. The CDR3 has 15 amino acids. Germline V lookup: CDR1 LNHDA, CDR2 SQIVND (reference sequence). V was clipped by 7 bases and J by 2 bases; unmatched bases: 7. The CDR3 loop reads CASNRGILGNQPQHF. CDR3 DNA sequence: TGTGCCAGTAACAGGGGGATTCTTGGCAATCAGCCCCAGCATTTT.

This sequence joins TRBV6-5 and TRBJ2-4, with 9 bases aligning to TRBD1. This CDR3 spans 14 amino acids. Per the germline V gene, CDR1 is MNHEY and CDR2 is SVGAGI. V lost 4 bases, J lost 5 bases, and 3 bases stayed unmatched. Written as DNA, the CDR3 is TGTGCCAGCAGTTTCCGGGACAGGGAAAACATTCAGTACTTC. It yields the protein CASSFRDRENIQYF.

The chain combines TRBV29-1 with TRBJ2-1; tentative D call: TRBD2 (5 bases). Germline V gene lookup returns CDR1 SQVTM and CDR2 ANQGSEA. Deletions cut 0 bases from V and 9 bases from J, with 9 bases between. The CDR3 extends over 12 amino acids. The CDR3 DNA is TGCAGCGTTGAAGATCTTCGGGGTGAGCAGTTCTTC. Protein sequence: CSVEDLRGEQFF.

The chain has TRBV5-1 and TRBJ2-7; TRBD1 aligns across 9 bases. Germline assignment: CDR1 SGHRS and CDR2 YFSETQ. The V gene end was trimmed by 3 bases and the J gene end by 5 bases; junction bases not matched to a gene: 3. The CDR3 runs to 13 residues. The CDR3 bases are TGCGCCAGCAGCTATCGGACAGGGGACGAGCAGTACTTC. Translated: CASSYRTGDEQYF.

This chain uses TRBV19 with TRBJ1-5; possible D gene TRBD1, 5 bases. The CDR3 runs 15 residues. Trimming left V 5 bases short and J 2 bases short, with 13 bases between. Per the germline V gene, CDR1 is LNHDA and CDR2 is SQIVND (reference sequence). Here the CDR3 reads CASSDPGEGNQPQHF. The CDR3 coding sequence is TGTGCCAGTAGTGACCCGGGGGAGGGCAATCAGCCCCAGCATTTT.

The chain recombines TRBV5-6 with TRBJ2-5; 7 nucleotides align to TRBD1. CDR1 and CDR2 (germline): SGHDT, YYEEEE. V dropped 3 bases and J dropped 0; count of bases not matched to a gene: 5. The CDR3 is made up of 15 amino acids. CDR3 residues: CASSSPGQYQETQYF. CDR3 nucleotides: TGTGCCAGCAGCTCCCCGGGACAGTACCAAGAGACCCAGTACTTC.

This rearrangement joins TRBV5-8 to TRBJ2-4; D possibly corresponds to TRBD2 (5 bases). The CDR3 is 13 amino acids. V lost 4 bases to trimming and J lost 8 bases, with 13 bases between them. Germline CDR1 SGHTS, CDR2 YDEGEE. The CDR3 spells CASSGVLRDIQYF. The CDR3 DNA reads TGTGCCAGCAGCGGGGTCCTGAGGGACATTCAGTACTTC.

The chain joins TRBV5-4 to TRBJ2-7; maybe TRBD1 (5 bases). CDR3 size: 15 residues. The germline CDR1 and CDR2 sequences are SGHNT and YYREEE (reference sequence). With 3 bases removed from V and 3 bases from J, the gap between germline ends came to 16 bases. This chain's CDR3 is CASSSGNSQIYEQYF. CDR3 bases: TGTGCCAGCAGCTCAGGGAACAGCCAGATCTACGAGCAGTACTTC.

This clone was seen a few times. This chain uses TRBV29-1 with TRBJ2-1; tentative D call: TRBD1 (6 bases). Germline V CDR1 and CDR2: SQVTM, ANQGSEA. With 1 base removed from V and 1 base from J, the gap between germline ends came to 8 bases. The CDR3 length is 14 residues. CDR3 region: CSVEGTVSYNEQFF. The CDR3 DNA reads as TGCAGCGTTGAAGGGACAGTATCCTACAATGAGCAGTTCTTC.

The chain couples TRBV27 to TRBJ2-1; D gene uncertain. V was trimmed by 2 bases and J by 6 bases, leaving 14 bases between them. Germline V gene lookup returns CDR1 MNHEY and CDR2 SMNVEV (reference sequence). This CDR3 has 15 amino acids. The CDR3 protein is CASSLEPPGGNEQFF. CDR3 DNA sequence: TGTGCCAGCAGTTTAGAGCCCCCTGGCGGCAATGAGCAGTTCTTC.

V usage is TRBV5-1 and J usage is TRBJ2-5; tentative D call: TRBD2 (7 bases). The V and J ends lost 0 bases and 5 bases respectively, with 11 bases between them. From germline, CDR1 is SGHRS and CDR2 YFSETQ. The CDR3 has 14 residues. CDR3: CASSLGGGQETQYF. CDR3 in DNA: TGCGCCAGCAGCTTGGGCGGGGGCCAGGAGACCCAGTACTTC.

This clone was seen only once. The chain recombines TRBV12-3 or TRBV12-4 with TRBJ1-2, with 8 bases that match TRBD1. The length of the CDR3 is 13 residues. The V and J ends lost 8 bases and 1 base, in that order; junction bases with no gene match: 3. This chain's CDR3 is CASGQGFNYGYTF. For the CDR3, the DNA is TGTGCCAGCGGACAGGGATTTAACTATGGCTACACCTTC.

CDR3 nucleotides: TGTGCCAGCAGCTTGTATGGGACAGAAAATCAGCCCCAGCATTTT. Translated: CASSLYGTENQPQHF. The V call is TRBV7-8, the J call TRBJ1-5; 7 bases line up with TRBD1. The CDR3 length is 15 residues. Trimming at V came to 3 bases and at J to 4 bases, leaving 6 bases not matched to a gene. Germline CDR1 SGHVS, CDR2 FQNEAQ.

This clone has a handful of counts. For the CDR3, the DNA is TGTGCCAGCAGCTTGGGTCCGATCGGAGCTGAAGCTTTCTTT. Amino acid sequence: CASSLGPIGAEAFF. This chain links TRBV5-8 with TRBJ1-1; D not certain. CDR1 and CDR2 from the germline V gene are SGHTS and YDEGEE. The CDR3 contains 14 residues. Trimming stripped 0 bases from V and 6 bases from J, with 12 bases between.

V gene TRBV7-2 combines with J gene TRBJ1-1, with 8 bases that match TRBD1. The J segment lost 11 bases and the V segment lost 0 bases, leaving 5 bases of the junction unmatched. CDR3 length: 13 residues. CDR1 SGHTA and CDR2 FQGNSA come from the germline V gene. The CDR3 coding sequence is TGTGCCAGCAGCTTAGCGTGGACAGGGTGGGCTTTCTTT. As protein: CASSLAWTGWAFF.

In this sample, this clone turned up a few times. The V call is TRBV9, the J call TRBJ1-1, with 12 bases identical to TRBD1. V shed 0 bases, J shed 1 base, and the junction held 7 bases outside the gene matches. CDR1 and CDR2 (germline): SGDLS, YYNGEE. CDR3 size: 18 residues. This CDR3 is CASSVEPGTGGWNTEAFF. The CDR3 nucleotides read TGTGCCAGCAGCGTAGAGCCCGGGACAGGGGGCTGGAACACTGAAGCTTTCTTT.

The chain uses TRBV5-1 and TRBJ2-7; possibly TRBD1 for D (5 bases). The CDR3 contains 13 residues. CDR1 is SGHRS, CDR2 YFSETQ, per germline. V was clipped by 4 bases and J by 2 bases, with 10 bases between them. CDR3 DNA: TGCGCCAGCAGCAATACAGGAGCCTACGAGCAGTACTTC. This codes for CASSNTGAYEQYF.

The chain has TRBV2 and TRBJ2-7; 10 bases are a match to TRBD1. J gave up 5 bases and V 4 bases, and 5 bases lay outside the gene matches. The germline V gene encodes CDR1 SNHLY and CDR2 FYNNEI. This CDR3 contains 14 residues. CDR3 coding DNA: TGTGCCAGCAGTGGTGACAGGGGGCACAACGAGCAGTACTTC. It specifies CASSGDRGHNEQYF.

V and J are TRBV12-3 or TRBV12-4 and TRBJ2-7; D is ambiguous. V lost 5 bases and J lost 2, with 4 bases in between. The CDR3 runs to 11 residues. DNA for the CDR3: TGTGCCAGCAGTGTAACCTACGAGCAGTACTTC. It yields the protein CASSVTYEQYF.

The rearrangement joins TRBV2 to TRBJ1-3; D gene ambiguous. Trimming cost V 6 bases and J 0 bases, with 18 bases left between them. The germline V gene encodes CDR1 SNHLY and CDR2 FYNNEI. The CDR3 runs to 17 residues. The CDR3 coding sequence is TGTGCCAGCAGAAGATTCGACACCCCCATCTCTGGAAACACCATATATTTT. This encodes CASRRFDTPISGNTIYF. Based on the CDR3 plus reference TRBV2 and TRBJ1-3, the full variable domain is EPEVTQTPSHQVTQMGQEVILRCVPISNHLYFYWYRQILGQKVEFLVSFYNNEISEKSEIFDDQFSVERPDGSNFTLKIRSTKLEDSAMYFCASRRFDTPISGNTIYFGEGSWLTVV.

V usage is TRBV29-1 and J usage is TRBJ2-2; 10 bases match TRBD1. The junction had 11 bases not matched to a gene; V was cut back by 3 bases and J by 7 bases. The CDR3 is made up of 16 amino acids. The V gene's germline CDR1 is SQVTM and CDR2 ANQGSEA. CDR3 sequence: CSVDFGTGAGLGELFF. The CDR3 coding sequence is TGCAGCGTTGATTTCGGGACAGGGGCCGGTCTCGGGGAGCTGTTTTTT.

This clone was counted between two and nine times. This chain joins TRBV9 and TRBJ1-2; 10 positions match TRBD1. The CDR3 is made up of 15 amino acids. V was clipped by 0 bases and J by 7 bases; unmatched bases: 6. Germline V gene lookup returns CDR1 SGDLS and CDR2 YYNGEE. The CDR3 region has the DNA TGTGCCAGCAGCGTAGATGGGACAGGGGATTTTGGCTACACCTTC. It yields the protein CASSVDGTGDFGYTF.

J is TRBJ1-3 and V is TRBV4-1; D may be TRBD1 (5 bases). The V gene lost 4 bases and the J gene lost 0 bases, with 7 bases spanning the gap. Germline-derived CDR1 and CDR2 are MGHRA and YSYEKL. The CDR3 extends over 14 amino acids. In DNA, the CDR3 is TGCGCCAGCAGCCGGGGGGACTCTGGAAACACCATATATTTT. Protein product: CASSRGDSGNTIYF.